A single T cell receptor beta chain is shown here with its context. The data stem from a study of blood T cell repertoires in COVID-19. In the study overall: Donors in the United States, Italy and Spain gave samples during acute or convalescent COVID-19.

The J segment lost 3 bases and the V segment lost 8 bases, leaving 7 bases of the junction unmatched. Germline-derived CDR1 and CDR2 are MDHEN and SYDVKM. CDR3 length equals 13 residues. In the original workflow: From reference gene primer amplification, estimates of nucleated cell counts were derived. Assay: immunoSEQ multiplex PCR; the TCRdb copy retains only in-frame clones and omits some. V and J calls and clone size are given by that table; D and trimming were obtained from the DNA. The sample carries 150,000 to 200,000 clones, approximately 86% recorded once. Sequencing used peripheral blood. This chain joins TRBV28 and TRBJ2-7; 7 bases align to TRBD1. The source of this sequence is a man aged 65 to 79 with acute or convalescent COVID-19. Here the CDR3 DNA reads TGTGCCAGCGTGTCAGGGGGTGGCTACGAGCAGTACTTC. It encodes CASVSGGGYEQYF.